The next 30 T cell receptor beta chains were all read from a single sample in a study of T-cell memory formation after mild COVID-19. TCRdb called the 5' RACE reads again in MiXCR, with one record for every CDR3 protein. Altogether a few hundred thousand distinct CDR3 sequences are present, roughly 19% being singletons, with the ten largest covering around 21%. Specimen: PBMCs or a T cell subset sorted from them (not recorded which). These receptors all stem from a man younger than 30 who had mild COVID-19 (a few samples of this study predate the infection). Cell type and time point are not known.

This clonotype was recorded many times. The V gene is TRBV5-1, the J gene TRBJ2-2, with D perhaps TRBD2 (6 bases). The CDR3 extends over 13 amino acids. The germline gives CDR1 SGHRS, CDR2 YFSETQ. V gave up 4 bases and J gave up 3 bases, with 7 bases separating them. The CDR3 bases are TGCGCCAGCAGCGGAGGGGACACCGGGGAGCTGTTTTTT. Its protein is CASSGGDTGELFF.

This clonotype was seen more than once but under ten times. The chain uses TRBV27 and TRBJ2-7, with TRBD1 matching over 9 bases. The CDR3 is 16 residues long. The trim removed 5 bases at V and 6 bases at J, leaving 14 bases unmatched. Germline-derived CDR1 and CDR2 are MNHEY and SMNVEV (reference sequence). The CDR3 DNA is TGTGCCAGCAGTAAGATAGCCGGGACAGGGACCTCCGAGCAGTACGTC. It translates to CASSKIAGTGTSEQYV.

The chain employs TRBV12-3 or TRBV12-4 and TRBJ2-1; D gene uncertain. Trimming shortened V by 7 bases and J by 0 bases, and 7 bases separated the two germline ends. This CDR3 spans 13 amino acids. The CDR3 protein is CASKTTSYNEQFF. CDR3 nucleotide sequence: TGTGCCAGCAAGACCACCTCCTACAATGAGCAGTTCTTC.

The rearrangement links TRBV20-1 to TRBJ1-4, with D maybe TRBD1 (5 bases). CDR3 length: 13 residues. Germline CDR1 DFQATT, CDR2 SNEGSKA (reference sequence). The CDR3 bases are TGCAGCGCCCAGGGAGGGAAGGATGAAAAACTGTTTTTT. Translated: CSAQGGKDEKLFF.

This clonotype turned up a few times. The J gene is TRBJ1-5, the V gene TRBV11-2, with TRBD1 matching over 10 bases. Germline V gene lookup returns CDR1 SGHAT and CDR2 FQNNGV. The trim removed 3 bases at V and 5 bases at J, leaving 1 base unmatched. The CDR3 loop spans 14 amino acids. The CDR3 coding sequence is TGTGCCAGCAGCTTCGACAGGGGGCATCAGCCCCAGCATTTT. It codes for CASSFDRGHQPQHF.

The rearrangement links TRBV5-6 to TRBJ1-5; TRBD1 matches 9 bases. Germline lookup yields CDR1 SGHDT and CDR2 YYEEEE. J lost 5 bases, V lost 6 bases, and 9 bases had no gene match. The CDR3 has 15 amino acids. CDR3: CASTPDGQGYQPQHF. The DNA for the CDR3 is TGTGCCAGCACCCCGGATGGACAGGGGTATCAGCCCCAGCATTTT.

The chain is built from TRBV28 and TRBJ2-7; TRBD1 aligns across 9 bases. This CDR3 is built from 17 residues. Per the germline V gene, CDR1 is MDHEN and CDR2 is SYDVKM. With 6 bases clipped from V and 3 bases from J, the junction kept 15 bases outside the gene matches. The CDR3 nucleotides are TGTGCCAGCAGCCACCGAGTGGACAGGGGAAGCATCTACGAGCAGTACGTC. Protein: CASSHRVDRGSIYEQYV.

This chain connects TRBV7-8 to TRBJ1-1; 10 nucleotides match TRBD1. The V and J ends lost 0 bases and 11 bases, in that order; junction bases with no gene match: 15. Germline V gene lookup returns CDR1 SGHVS and CDR2 FQNEAQ. The CDR3 sequence is 17 residues long. CDR3 protein: CASSLALGTGAPRRAFF. The CDR3 coding sequence is TGTGCCAGCAGCTTAGCGCTGGGGACAGGGGCCCCTAGACGGGCTTTCTTT. Drawing the rest from reference TRBV7-8 and TRBJ1-1, the complete variable domain is GAGVSQSPRYKVAKRGQDVALRCDPISGHVSLFWYQQALGQGPEFLTYFQNEAQLDKSGLPSDRFFAERPEGSVSTLKIQRTQQEDSAVYLCASSLALGTGAPRRAFFGQGTRLTVV.

The rearrangement links TRBV12-3 or TRBV12-4 to TRBJ2-7; 10 bases map to TRBD2. This CDR3 contains 16 residues. V trimming: 5 bases; J trimming: 1 base; junction bases outside the gene matches: 8. DNA for the CDR3: TGTGCCAGCAGTCCTCCGGGTAGCGGGGGGTCCTACGAGCAGTACTTC. The encoded protein is CASSPPGSGGSYEQYF.

V is TRBV6-2 or TRBV6-3 and J is TRBJ2-2; D is unclear. The CDR3 sequence is 16 residues long. Trimming left V 5 bases short and J 0 bases short, with 13 bases between. Germline V CDR1 and CDR2: MNHEY, SVGEGT. CDR3 in DNA: TGTGCCAGCAGTAACCTTCGCGGACCGAACACCGGGGAGCTGTTTTTT. It codes for CASSNLRGPNTGELFF.

This sequence joins TRBV30 and TRBJ1-2; D remains unclear. V gave up 0 bases and J gave up 7 bases, with 9 bases separating them. CDR1 and CDR2 from the germline V gene are GTSNPN and SVGIG (reference sequence). This CDR3 is built from 12 residues. CDR3 nucleotides: TGTGCCTGGAGTGTACAGACGGGTGGCTACACCTTC. This codes for CAWSVQTGGYTF.

The rearrangement joins TRBV7-2 to TRBJ1-1; TRBD1 might be the D (6 bases). Trimming removed 5 bases from V and 5 bases from J, with 21 bases in between. The CDR3 loop spans 16 amino acids. The germline CDR1 and CDR2 sequences are SGHTA and FQGNSA. The CDR3 loop is CASSPGAGRGETEAFF. The CDR3 DNA reads TGTGCCAGCAGCCCAGGGGCCGGACGGGGAGAAACTGAAGCTTTCTTT.

This clonotype was seen only a few times. The chain carries TRBV7-2 and TRBJ1-1; D uncertain. Germline V gives CDR1 SGHTA, CDR2 FQGNSA. The V end was cut by 3 bases, the J end by 10 bases, with 12 bases between. This CDR3 has 12 amino acids. The CDR3 loop reads CASSFEARGAFF. The CDR3 DNA sequence: TGTGCCAGCAGCTTCGAGGCTAGAGGAGCTTTCTTT.

This clonotype was detected a few times. This chain joins TRBV6-5 and TRBJ2-7; D perhaps matches TRBD1 (6 bases). The germline V and J ends were trimmed by 0 bases and 7 bases, with 16 bases remaining between them. CDR1 is MNHEY and CDR2 is SVGAGI in the germline V gene. The CDR3 loop spans 15 amino acids. The CDR3 sequence is CASSYSDSAWSEQYF. The DNA of the CDR3 is TGTGCCAGCAGTTACTCGGACAGCGCTTGGTCGGAGCAGTACTTC.

The V and J genes are TRBV30 and TRBJ2-6; either TRBD1 or TRBD2 may supply D (5 bases each). Germline CDR1 is GTSNPN and CDR2 is SVGIG (reference sequence). The germline V and J ends were trimmed by 0 bases and 2 bases, with 8 bases remaining between them. This CDR3 has 15 amino acids. The CDR3 here is CAWSVRDPGANVLTF. The CDR3 DNA follows: TGTGCCTGGAGTGTAAGGGACCCTGGGGCCAACGTCCTGACTTTC.

This sequence joins TRBV12-3 or TRBV12-4 and TRBJ2-3, with D perhaps TRBD1 or TRBD2 (5 bases each). The CDR3 is 11 residues long. The V and J ends lost 8 bases and 7 bases respectively, with 10 bases between them. CDR3 nucleotides: TGTGCCAGCCGGGGCGCTTATACGCAGTATTTT. Residues: CASRGAYTQYF.

This clonotype has just a few counts. The V call is TRBV20-1, the J call TRBJ2-1; TRBD1 agrees at 12 bases. V shed 7 bases and J 3 bases; nucleotides not matched to a gene: 13. This CDR3 spans 17 amino acids. CDR1 DFQATT and CDR2 SNEGSKA come from the germline V gene (reference sequence). The CDR3 nucleotides read TGCAGTGGTACTCCGGGACAGGGGGCGCGTCTCTACAATGAGCAGTTCTTC. It translates to CSGTPGQGARLYNEQFF.

V is TRBV20-1 and J is TRBJ1-2, with a tentative D call TRBD1 (6 bases). Trimming left V 6 bases short and J 0 bases short, with 14 bases between. CDR1 and CDR2 (germline): DFQATT, SNEGSKA (reference sequence). The CDR3 contains 14 residues. The CDR3, as DNA: TGCAGTGCCCCACAGGGCCTGACTAACTATGGCTACACCTTC. Protein: CSAPQGLTNYGYTF.

The chain uses TRBV6-2 or TRBV6-3 and TRBJ2-3; D unclear. The CDR3 loop spans 14 amino acids. The germline gives CDR1 MNHEY, CDR2 SVGEGT. Trimming stripped 2 bases from V and 7 bases from J, with 13 bases between. The CDR3 DNA reads TGTGCCAGCAGTTACATACAGAACGAAAATACGCAGTATTTT. This gives the protein CASSYIQNENTQYF.

This clonotype was found a few times. This rearrangement joins TRBV20-1 to TRBJ2-3, with 10 bases that match TRBD2. The trim removed 6 bases at V and 1 base at J, leaving 4 bases unmatched. The CDR3 is 14 residues long. CDR1 and CDR2 from the germline V gene are DFQATT and SNEGSKA (reference sequence). The CDR3 protein is CSASGGVGTDTQYF. The CDR3 DNA reads as TGCAGTGCCAGCGGGGGGGTAGGCACAGATACGCAGTATTTT.

This clonotype was found a few times. This rearrangement joins TRBV5-1 to TRBJ2-1; D unresolved. CDR3 length equals 15 residues. The germline V gene has CDR1 SGHRS and CDR2 YFSETQ. Between the trimmed V and J ends, which lost 1 base and 4 bases, there was a span of 12 bases. The CDR3 DNA sequence: TGCGCCAGCAGCTTGTCTTCGACGCAATACAATGAGCAGTTCTTC. This codes for CASSLSSTQYNEQFF.

This clonotype was counted only a few times. The V gene is TRBV7-8, the J gene TRBJ2-5; TRBD2 matches at 9 bases. Trimming cost V 5 bases and J 4 bases; bases outside gene matches: 11. The CDR3 runs 16 residues. The germline gives CDR1 SGHVS, CDR2 FQNEAQ. The CDR3 DNA reads TGTGCCAGCAGCGTTAGCGGGGGAATCCCGATAGAGACCCAGTACTTC. Residues: CASSVSGGIPIETQYF.

This clonotype was recorded a few times. The rearrangement joins TRBV27 to TRBJ2-5; D call uncertain. Germline CDR1 MNHEY, CDR2 SMNVEV (reference sequence). Trimming pared 6 bases from V and 2 bases from J, leaving 10 bases between. CDR3 length: 13 residues. The CDR3 region is CASREASQETQYF. In DNA form, the CDR3 reads TGTGCCAGCAGAGAGGCGTCACAAGAGACCCAGTACTTC.

This clonotype was detected a few times. The chain combines TRBV3-1 with TRBJ2-3; possible D gene TRBD2, 6 bases. Germline CDR1 is LGHDT and CDR2 is YNNKEL (reference sequence). This CDR3 has 15 residues. V lost 7 bases and J lost 5, with 19 bases in between. The CDR3: CASNTGASGRDTQYF. CDR3 nucleotides: TGTGCCAGCAACACCGGGGCCTCCGGGAGAGATACGCAGTATTTT.

In regard to this clonotype: A single base separates this from a much larger clone, so it may be a read error. Because it lacks the conserved phenylalanine or tryptophan at the end, this CDR3 is likely a read error. The DNA is left out, because the CDR3 cannot be placed on it with certainty; the CDR3 is given as TCRdb lists it. This chain uses TRBV12-3 or TRBV12-4 with TRBJ2-3; TRBD1 is the table's D call, not checked against the DNA. The CDR3 spans 9 residues, counting both ends. CDR3 in amino acids: CASRDWVGG.

V gene TRBV2 combines with J gene TRBJ2-7; D assignment may be TRBD1 or TRBD2 (6 bases each). Trimming removed 1 base at V and 4 bases at J, with 14 bases between. Germline assignment: CDR1 SNHLY and CDR2 FYNNEI. There are 15 residues in the CDR3. Here the CDR3 reads CASSEGGAGVYEQYV. The CDR3 DNA reads TGTGCCAGCAGTGAAGGGGGGGCCGGAGTATACGAGCAGTACGTC.

The V call is TRBV7-2, the J call TRBJ1-5; unclear D gene. The CDR3 totals 14 residues. Germline CDR1 and CDR2: SGHTA and FQGNSA. The V end lost 5 bases, the J end lost 7 bases, and 15 bases lay between the germline ends. The CDR3 region has the DNA TGTGCCAGCAGCCCGAGTGGGCCGGGGCAGCCCCAGCATTTT. It codes for CASSPSGPGQPQHF.

This clonotype was seen only a few times. The chain is built from TRBV4-2 and TRBJ2-1; weak D call: TRBD2 (6 bases). Germline V gene lookup returns CDR1 LGHNA and CDR2 YNFKEQ. This CDR3 is built from 14 residues. The V and J ends lost 4 bases and 7 bases respectively, with 14 bases between them. CDR3 sequence reads: CASSRRGGNNEQFF. The CDR3 DNA reads TGTGCCAGCAGCCGTCGTGGAGGGAATAATGAGCAGTTCTTC.

DNA of the CDR3: TGTGCCAGCAGTTTAGTAGGGTTTGGGGAGCAGTACTTC. This sequence encodes CASSLVGFGEQYF. The chain is built from TRBV27 and TRBJ2-7; D gene ambiguous. Trimming left V 2 bases short and J 7 bases short, with 12 bases between. The CDR3 is made up of 13 amino acids. Germline V lookup: CDR1 MNHEY, CDR2 SMNVEV (reference sequence).

This clonotype has only one observation. The chain joins TRBV7-6 to TRBJ1-5, with unresolved D. The germline CDR1 and CDR2 sequences are SGHVS and FNYEAQ. The CDR3 has 14 residues. Trimming took off 5 bases at V and 3 bases at J, with 11 bases between the two ends. The CDR3 spells CASSAAEVNQPQHF. As DNA, the CDR3 is TGTGCCAGCAGCGCCGCCGAAGTCAATCAGCCCCAGCATTTT.